The rows below give T cell receptor beta chains drawn from one sample of a study of shared clonotypes between healthy human individuals. This table comes from immunoSEQ multiplex PCR, and its TCRdb copy is limited to in-frame clones, with some not included. The sample comprises 2 million to 2.5 million clones, about 94% of which are singletons, and around 0.13% rests with the top ten. The sample consisted of naive CD4+ T cells sorted from blood. The receptors derive from a man in his late teens or twenties in good health. The CDR3 runs from the conserved cysteine through the conserved F or W. D genes are given only for firm matches. Clone size is not always given. Where it is, it says once, few, many or a class for expanded clones.

TRBJ1-5,NA,TRBV4-3,NA,CASSQGNQPQHF,TGCGCCAGCAGCCAGGGAAATCAGCCCCAGCATTTT
TRBJ1-1,NA,TRBV28,NA,CASSFPMAGVGEAFF,TGTGCCAGCAGTTTCCCCATGGCAGGGGTGGGTGAAGCTTTCTTT
TRBJ2-1,few,TRBV19,TRBD2,CATGGASSYNEQFF,TGTGCCACCGGGGGGGCCAGCTCCTACAATGAGCAGTTCTTC
TRBJ1-2,NA,TRBV6-5,TRBD1,CASRWDSNYGYTF,TGTGCCAGCAGGTGGGACAGTAACTATGGCTACACCTTC
TRBJ2-2,NA,TRBV10-3,TRBD1,CAISEYVDRSLTGELFF,TGTGCCATCAGTGAATATGTGGACAGGTCCCTAACCGGGGAGCTGTTTTTT
TRBJ2-3,NA,TRBV9,NA,CASSVDSWGDTQYF,TGTGCCAGCAGCGTTGACAGTTGGGGGGATACGCAGTATTTT
TRBJ1-3,NA,TRBV7-2,TRBD1,CASSIDRGSGNTIYF,TGTGCCAGCAGCATAGACAGGGGCTCTGGAAACACCATATATTTT
TRBJ1-1,once,TRBV28,NA,CASSLFFPGTEAFF,TGTGCCAGCAGTTTATTTTTTCCGGGAACTGAAGCTTTCTTT
TRBJ2-1,NA,TRBV5-4,TRBD2,CASHSGNTNNEQFF,TGTGCCAGCCATAGCGGGAACACGAACAATGAGCAGTTCTTC
TRBJ1-6,NA,TRBV7-8,NA,CASSLNRGSRDINSPLHF,TGTGCCAGCAGCTTAAATCGGGGGAGCCGGGACATAAATTCACCCCTCCACTTT
TRBJ1-1,NA,TRBV7-6,NA,CASSSTGYTEAFF,TGTGCCAGCAGTTCTACAGGGTACACTGAAGCTTTCTTT
TRBJ1-1,NA,TRBV30,NA,CAWSPPDRNTEAFF,TGTGCCTGGAGTCCCCCGGACCGGAACACTGAAGCTTTCTTT
TRBJ1-1,NA,TRBV10-1,NA,CASSPYMNTEAFF,TGCGCCAGCAGTCCCTATATGAACACTGAAGCTTTCTTT
TRBJ2-1,NA,TRBV4-3,NA,CASSQEIGGYNEQFF,TGCGCCAGCAGCCAAGAAATAGGGGGCTACAATGAGCAGTTCTTC
TRBJ1-5,NA,TRBV28,NA,CASSLLGDGNQPQHF,TGTGCCAGCAGTTTACTAGGCGACGGCAATCAGCCCCAGCATTTT
TRBJ2-7,NA,TRBV7-2,NA,CASSLVGAGRGEQYF,TGTGCCAGCAGCTTAGTGGGGGCCGGCCGAGGGGAGCAGTACTTC
TRBJ1-2,NA,TRBV20-1,NA,CSASNGYTF,TGCAGTGCTAGTAATGGCTACACCTTC
TRBJ1-2,NA,TRBV5-5,NA,CASSLSGNGYTF,TGTGCCAGCAGCTTGTCAGGAAATGGCTACACCTTC
TRBJ2-7,NA,TRBV7-2,NA,CASSLAPSGGWNEQYF,TGTGCCAGCAGCTTAGCGCCCTCTGGGGGTTGGAACGAGCAGTACTTC
TRBJ1-3,NA,TRBV5-1,TRBD1,CASSSVPGQVGSGNTIYF,TGCGCCAGCAGCTCCGTCCCGGGACAGGTTGGATCTGGAAACACCATATATTTT
TRBJ1-1,few,TRBV23-1,NA,CAMSEAFF,TGCGCCATGTCTGAAGCTTTCTTT
TRBJ2-5,NA,TRBV30,TRBD1,CAWSGQGPPETQYF,TGTGCCTGGAGTGGACAGGGCCCCCCAGAGACCCAGTACTTC
TRBJ1-2,NA,TRBV6-1,TRBD1,CASSKDRGDGGYTF,TGTGCCAGCAGTAAGGACAGGGGGGACGGCGGCTACACCTTC
TRBJ1-5,NA,TRBV18,NA,CASSLGQATSNQPQHF,TGTGCCAGCTCACTGGGTCAAGCGACTAGCAATCAGCCCCAGCATTTT
TRBJ1-1,NA,TRBV5-1,TRBD1,CASRPGTGNTEAFF,TGCGCCAGCAGACCTGGGACAGGGAACACTGAAGCTTTCTTT
TRBJ1-3,NA,TRBV19,NA,CASSMDRQVSGNTIYF,TGTGCCAGTAGTATGGACCGACAGGTCTCTGGAAACACCATATATTTT
TRBJ2-2,NA,TRBV4-3,NA,CASSRGGPRNTGELFF,TGCGCCAGCAGTCGTGGAGGTCCGCGAAACACCGGGGAGCTGTTTTTT
TRBJ1-2,NA,TRBV28,NA,CASSWIAPGGYTF,TGTGCCAGCAGCTGGATCGCCCCGGGGGGCTACACCTTC
TRBJ1-2,NA,TRBV7-9,NA,CASSPEGNGGYTF,TGTGCCAGCAGCCCCGAGGGTAACGGTGGCTACACCTTC
TRBJ2-1,once,TRBV9,NA,CASSAGGLGYNEQFF,TGTGCCAGCAGCGCCGGGGGACTGGGTTACAATGAGCAGTTCTTC
TRBJ2-7,NA,TRBV19,NA,CASNRQAGAYEQYF,TGTGCCAGTAATCGACAGGCCGGGGCCTACGAGCAGTACTTC
TRBJ2-7,NA,TRBV7-9,TRBD1,CASSLGQGEYEQYF,TGTGCCAGCAGCTTAGGACAGGGAGAATACGAGCAGTACTTC
TRBJ1-2,NA,TRBV5-4,TRBD1,CASSLVGRTGWYYGYTF,TGTGCCAGCAGCTTGGTCGGGAGGACAGGGTGGTATTATGGCTACACCTTC
TRBJ1-4,once,TRBV21-1,NA,CASSITSREVGEKLFF,TGTGCCAGCAGCATAACTTCCCGGGAGGTGGGAGAAAAACTGTTTTTT
TRBJ2-7,NA,TRBV18,TRBD2,CASSPGLVNNEQYF,TGTGCCAGCTCACCCGGACTAGTTAACAACGAGCAGTACTTC
TRBJ2-5,NA,TRBV28,NA,CASSFGSQETQYF,TGTGCCAGCAGTTTTGGCAGTCAAGAGACCCAGTACTTC
TRBJ2-7,NA,TRBV5-6,NA,CASSLKAVSYEQYF,TGTGCCAGCAGCTTGAAAGCAGTCTCCTACGAGCAGTACTTC
TRBJ2-6,NA,TRBV4-2,NA,CASSQDVLALGANVLTF,TGTGCCAGCAGCCAAGATGTACTAGCTCTTGGGGCCAACGTCCTGACTTTC
TRBJ1-6,NA,TRBV2,NA,CASKPGPYNSPLHF,TGTGCCAGCAAACCGGGACCTTATAATTCACCCCTCCACTTT
TRBJ1-1,NA,TRBV6-5,NA,CASSLGLTGPTEAFF,TGTGCCAGCAGTTTGGGTCTCACTGGGCCCACTGAAGCTTTCTTT
TRBJ1-5,once,TRBV4-3,NA,CASSWELSNQPQHF,TGCGCCAGCAGTTGGGAGTTGAGCAATCAGCCCCAGCATTTT
TRBJ2-2,once,TRBV18,TRBD1,CASSLGQARTGELFF,TGTGCCAGCTCACTTGGACAGGCGCGCACCGGGGAGCTGTTTTTT
TRBJ1-1,NA,TRBV2,TRBD1,CASTPDRGKRAFF,TGTGCCAGCACGCCGGACAGGGGGAAGAGGGCTTTCTTT
TRBJ2-3,NA,TRBV19,NA,CASSIGYRTDTQYF,TGTGCCAGTAGTATTGGGTACCGCACAGATACGCAGTATTTT